The present entry profiles one T cell receptor (beta chain) with its context. The antigen it recognizes is unknown. Per-base qualities were not stored, and no clone one base away is much larger. This entry belongs to a study of cytomegalovirus exposure and HLA in healthy donors (dated by TCRdb to the late 2010s). Concerning the study at large: An earlier analysis of about 530 of the donors reported 276 Gb of sequence data and 95 million to 140 million unique TCR beta sequences obtained from about 179 million T cells. In the later analysis, no new phenotypic data were used to find candidate immune exposures; instead, reliance was placed on TCR beta sequences and their occurrence across donors. Of the 350 to 400 genotyped donors, approximately 80% fell in the genetic ancestry cluster associated with self-reported Caucasian donors. All discovery cohort repertoires had been generated on a single sequencing platform. In a later genetic analysis, genome-wide SNP genotypes for about three fifths of the 666 donors were used, and that subset was treated as a discovery cohort. Because of strong linkage in the cohort, five DR-DQ haplotypes were treated as single units for association and clustering. A later analysis re-analyzed previously published TCR beta repertoires from roughly 630 donors and added high-resolution HLA genotyping to study TCR occurrence patterns. The study profiled the T cell repertoires of hundreds of subjects by immunosequencing and related them to cytomegalovirus serostatus. To predict cytomegalovirus infection status, the study combined high-throughput TCR immunosequencing, statistical association of individual TCRs with disease status, and machine learning. Among roughly 400 genotyped donors of the cohort, an average of 235,054 unique TCR beta nucleotide sequences were sequenced per donor, roughly 18% of them non-productive. Class I and class II HLA loci were covered by the typing at four-digit resolution. Approximately 300 gigabases of sequencing data and 70 million to 85 million unique TCR sequences were included in an early release covering 550 to 800 HLA-typed donors. The number of typed donors differed by locus: about 620-630 for A, B, C, DRB1 and DQB1; 522 for DQA1; about 600 for DPA1; and approximately 450 for DPB1. Alongside the repertoire data, information on donor age, sex, ethnicity and CMV serostatus was compiled. In an earlier analysis of roughly 580 of the donors, high-throughput TCR beta sequencing was used to judge whether each TCR beta V gene segment behaved as functional or pseudogenic. The study was designed to test whether signatures of past pathogen exposure could be identified by cataloging public T cell receptors. A separate validation cohort of roughly 120 different subjects was used in addition to the 666-subject first cohort.

The cohort consisted of 600 or so healthy bone marrow donors. All cohort members were sampled while nominally healthy, although unrecorded immune exposures were likely present. The donor tested CMV seronegative and was one of the 352 seronegative cohort members. Every donor gave a peripheral blood sample, and the peripheral blood mononuclear cells from that sample were used for TCR beta sequencing. Genomic DNA extraction from the blood cell samples was performed with the Qiagen DNeasy Blood Extraction Kit. Receptor amplification or capture employed the immunoSEQ multiplex PCR assay. For the multiplex PCR, a mixture combining 60 forward primers for TCR Vbeta segments and 13 reverse primers for TCR Jbeta segments was used. The CDR3 region of rearranged TCR beta genes was amplified from genomic DNA by a multiplex PCR assay. On the Illumina HiSeq System, the amplified TCR beta libraries were sequenced as 87-base-pair reads. As for the authors' bioinformatics: Across the 500 to 850 repertoires, a later analysis counted tens of millions of unique TCR beta chains, roughly 11 million of which were shared by at least two donors. Raw reads were error-corrected and collapsed into unique sequences by a nearest-neighbor algorithm in which closely related sequences were merged to remove PCR and sequencing errors. V, D and J gene segments were assigned by aligning CDR3 sequences to IMGT reference sequences. For a sequence to be retained, at least a six-nucleotide match to both a V gene segment and a J gene segment was required. Rearrangements were classified as productive when the CDR3 lacked stop codons and remained in frame with V and J, and all other rearrangements were classified as non-productive. Following IMGT convention, CDR3 was defined as the stretch from the second conserved V-encoded cysteine to the conserved J-encoded phenylalanine. The earlier analysis of 587 of the donors excluded sequences that lacked an unambiguous match to a single V gene segment. In an earlier analysis of approximately 560 of the donors, a V segment was called functional when productive rearrangements were above 56.7%, and segregating when the standard deviation between donors exceeded 5%. To diagnose cytomegalovirus status from the catalog of TCR beta chain sequences, a statistical classification framework was built. A later analysis assigned V and J genes by comparing TCR nucleotide sequences with IMGT/GENE-DB human TR gene sequences. A later analysis assigned CDR3 sequences and most-parsimonious VDJ recombination scenarios with the TCRdist pipeline. A later analysis defined each TCR beta chain by its CDR3 amino acid sequence plus V-gene family, and excluded reads lacking a unique V-gene family. As a way to deal with suspected cross-contamination and a sequencing artifact, a later analysis dropped approximately 590 nucleotide sequences that were highly shared and had low generation probability. In a later analysis, a clonal expansion index for each public chain was calculated from normalized within-repertoire ranks of inferred template counts. Generation probabilities in a later analysis came from a VDJ recombination model fitted to out-of-frame rearrangements, and those results were checked against IGoR. In a later analysis, TCR-TCR, TCR-HLA and TCR-CMV co-occurrence was scored with hypergeometric tests, and a repertoire-size bias correction was applied to TCR pairs. A later analysis estimated false discovery rates by permuting HLA or CMV assignments 20 times. In a later analysis, co-occurring TCRs were grouped using DBSCAN, with TCRdist sequence similarity added in when clustering inside HLA-allele-positive subsets. Repertoires with fewer than 30,000 or more than 120,000 public chains were left out of co-occurrence clustering, as were a few repertoires with anomalous nucleotide sharing. This is the immuneACCESS table as TCRdb keeps it, with only in-frame sequences that have V and J called. A part of the clones is gone; compared with another copy, unresolved V genes explain less than half, and the rest is unexplained. The V and J calls and the clone size are those of that table, but D and trimming were determined from the DNA. The sample includes about 98,000 clones, with 69% observed a single time. 1.2% of the sample is taken by the ten largest.

What the study reported, not specific to this receptor: Across donors, most TCR sequences were observed very rarely, whereas some public TCRs were present in many individuals. The sequencing pipeline was judged likely to have produced a cluster of highly shared sequence variants as a technical artifact. Compared with the roughly 700-donor mean, donors in an Asian-associated ancestry cluster had fewer N-insertions in productive TCRs, according to a later genetic analysis. Linkage disequilibrium might explain the correlated functional status among segregating V segments, but an unknown experimental factor could not be excluded. Most CMV-associated TCR beta chains appeared to be HLA-restricted in a later analysis, and the HLA associations seemed to be driven largely by CMV exposure. Because some donors lacked HLA typing at each locus, the association tests relied only on the typed subset. V-gene and J-gene trimming of TCR beta chains was associated with a missense DCLRE1C variant in a later genetic analysis, and the association was replicated in an independent cohort. For the cohort, immune exposure information was limited to CMV serostatus. According to the authors, the approach could potentially be generalized to other disease states and immunological phenotypes. In an earlier analysis of 587 of the donors, most TCR beta V segments were observed in productive rearrangements about 87% or about 30% of the time, broadly matching IMGT annotations. Sequencing depth was assumed to be roughly uniform across donors in the presence/absence analyses, though that assumption may not hold. A later analysis associated 15,000 to 20,000 TCR beta sequences with specific HLA alleles at a false discovery rate of 0.05. Compared with equally common non-associated chains, HLA-associated TCR beta chains in a later analysis were more clonally expanded and had lower generation probabilities. Assigning TCR associations to individual alleles was difficult when HLA alleles, especially DR and DQ, strongly co-occurred. In this cohort, only TCR beta chains were sequenced, and detectable features were limited by the absence of alpha or paired-chain data. Cytomegalovirus status was reported to be diagnosed by the classifier with high specificity and sensitivity in both the original and validation cohorts. A further reported finding was that TCR beta sequences accurately predicted the HLA-A and HLA-B alleles for most subjects in the first cohort. The earlier analysis of 587 of the donors excluded some 15 rarely observed V segments, including chromosome 9 orphons, because counts were too low. According to a later analysis, TCR association rates differed among HLA loci, with DRB1 alleles showing the most associated TCRs and HLA-C alleles showing the fewest. In vitro tests confirmed that a few of the cytomegalovirus-associated TCR beta chains recognize cytomegalovirus antigens. According to a later analysis, parvovirus B19, influenza, CMV and Epstein-Barr virus appeared linked to several top co-occurrence clusters. The study gave a list of more than 150 TCR beta chains associated with cytomegalovirus.

Sample: PBMCs. The sequence derives from a female donor in good health and CMV-seronegative.

The CDR3 here reads CSVVIAGGDTQYF. The DNA is TGCAGCGTTGTGATAGCGGGAGGAGATACGCAGTATTTT. Rearrangement joined TRBV29-1 to TRBJ2-3; TRBD2 lines up with 10 middle nucleotides. The CDR3 runs 13 residues from the cysteine to the phenylalanine. Only the CDR3 region is kept as DNA, spanning 39 bases read in frame from base 1. CDR1 is given as SQVTM and CDR2 as ANQGSEA, both from the germline V gene. V lost 4 bases and J lost 5 bases, and the count of bases not matched to a germline gene is 3.